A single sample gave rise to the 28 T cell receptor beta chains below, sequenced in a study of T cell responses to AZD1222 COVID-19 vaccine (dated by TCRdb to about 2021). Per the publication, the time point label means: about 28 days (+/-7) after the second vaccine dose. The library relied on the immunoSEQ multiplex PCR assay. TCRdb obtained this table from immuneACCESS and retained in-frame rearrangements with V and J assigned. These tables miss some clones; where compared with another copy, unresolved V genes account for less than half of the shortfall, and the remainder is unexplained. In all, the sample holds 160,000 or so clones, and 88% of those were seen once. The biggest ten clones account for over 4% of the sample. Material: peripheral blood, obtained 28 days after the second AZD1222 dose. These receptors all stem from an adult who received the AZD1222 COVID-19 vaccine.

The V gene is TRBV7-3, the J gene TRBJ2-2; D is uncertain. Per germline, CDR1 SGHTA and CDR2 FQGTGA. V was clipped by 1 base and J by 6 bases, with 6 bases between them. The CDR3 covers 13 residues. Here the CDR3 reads CASSLSSSGELFF. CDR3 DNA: TGTGCCAGCAGCTTAAGCAGTTCCGGGGAGCTGTTTTTT. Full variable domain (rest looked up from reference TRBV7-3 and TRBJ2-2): GAGVSQTPSNKVTEKGKYVELRCDPISGHTALYWYRQSLGQGPEFLIYFQGTGAADDSGLPNDRFFAVRPEGSVSTLKIQRTERGDSAVYLCASSLSSSGELFFGEGSRLTVL.

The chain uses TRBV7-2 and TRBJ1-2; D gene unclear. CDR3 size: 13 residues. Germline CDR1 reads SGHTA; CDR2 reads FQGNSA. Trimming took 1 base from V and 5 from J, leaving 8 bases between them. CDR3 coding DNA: TGTGCCAGCAGCTTAGAGGTGCAATATGGCTACACCTTC. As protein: CASSLEVQYGYTF. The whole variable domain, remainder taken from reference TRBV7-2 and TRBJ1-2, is GAGVSQSPSNKVTEKGKDVELRCDPISGHTALYWYRQSLGQGLEFLIYFQGNSAPDKSGLPSDRFSAERTGGSVSTLTIQRTQQEDSAVYLCASSLEVQYGYTFGSGTRLTVV.

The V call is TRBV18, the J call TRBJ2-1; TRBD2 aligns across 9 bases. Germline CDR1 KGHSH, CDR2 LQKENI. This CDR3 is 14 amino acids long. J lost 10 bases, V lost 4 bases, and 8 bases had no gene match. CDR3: CASSLASGAGEQFF. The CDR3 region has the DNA TGTGCCAGCTCACTGGCTAGCGGGGCAGGAGAGCAGTTCTTC.

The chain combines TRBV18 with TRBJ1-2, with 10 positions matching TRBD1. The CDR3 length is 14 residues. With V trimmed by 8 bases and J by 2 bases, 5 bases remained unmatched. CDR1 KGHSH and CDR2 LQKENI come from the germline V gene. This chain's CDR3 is CASQEDRGNYGYTF. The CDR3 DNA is TGTGCCAGCCAAGAGGACAGGGGGAACTATGGCTACACCTTC.

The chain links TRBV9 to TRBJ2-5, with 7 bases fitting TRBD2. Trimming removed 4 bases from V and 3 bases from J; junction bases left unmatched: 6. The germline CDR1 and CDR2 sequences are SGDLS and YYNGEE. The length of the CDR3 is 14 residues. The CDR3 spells CASSQDSGKETQYF. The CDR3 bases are TGTGCCAGCAGCCAAGACAGCGGGAAAGAGACCCAGTACTTC.

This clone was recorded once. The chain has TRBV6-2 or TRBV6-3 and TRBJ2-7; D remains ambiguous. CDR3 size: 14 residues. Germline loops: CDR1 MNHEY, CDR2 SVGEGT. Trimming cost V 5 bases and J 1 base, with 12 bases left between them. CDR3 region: CASSKTLSSYEQYF. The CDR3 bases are TGTGCCAGCAGTAAGACTCTTTCATCCTACGAGCAGTACTTC.

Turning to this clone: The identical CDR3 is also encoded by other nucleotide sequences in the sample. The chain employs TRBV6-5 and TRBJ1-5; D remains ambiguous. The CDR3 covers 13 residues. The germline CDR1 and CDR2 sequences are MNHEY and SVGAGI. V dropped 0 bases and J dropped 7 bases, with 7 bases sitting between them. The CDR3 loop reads CASSYSTGQPQHF. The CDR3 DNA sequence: TGTGCCAGCAGTTACTCGACTGGCCAGCCCCAGCATTTT.

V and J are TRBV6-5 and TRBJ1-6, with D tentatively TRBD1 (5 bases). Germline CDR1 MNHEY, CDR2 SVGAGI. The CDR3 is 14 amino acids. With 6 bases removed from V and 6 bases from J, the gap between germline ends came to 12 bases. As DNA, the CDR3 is TGTGCCAGCAGCCTGCTTGGGGGTAATTCACCCCTCCACTTT. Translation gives CASSLLGGNSPLHF.

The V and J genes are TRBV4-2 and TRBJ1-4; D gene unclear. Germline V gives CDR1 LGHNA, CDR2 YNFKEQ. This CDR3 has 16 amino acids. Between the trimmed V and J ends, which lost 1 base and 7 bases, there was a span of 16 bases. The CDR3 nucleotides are TGTGCCAGCAGCCAAGTATTGCCTGGCGGCGTTGAAAAACTGTTTTTT. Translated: CASSQVLPGGVEKLFF.

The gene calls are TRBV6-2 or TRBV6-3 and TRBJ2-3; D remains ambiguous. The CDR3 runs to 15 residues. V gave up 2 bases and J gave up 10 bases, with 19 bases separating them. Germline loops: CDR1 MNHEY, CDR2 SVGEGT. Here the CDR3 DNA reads TGTGCCAGCAGTTACCCTAAATTAGGGCGTGGGGCGCAGTATTTT. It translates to CASSYPKLGRGAQYF.

In nucleotides, the CDR3 is TGCGCCAGCAGCCACCCCGATTCTAGCGGTGCCTATGGCTACACCTTC. Translating it yields CASSHPDSSGAYGYTF. The chain uses TRBV4-3 and TRBJ1-2; D remains unclear. The V end was cut by 3 bases, the J end by 4 bases, with 18 bases between. The CDR3 totals 16 residues. Germline values: CDR1 LGHNA, CDR2 YSLEER.

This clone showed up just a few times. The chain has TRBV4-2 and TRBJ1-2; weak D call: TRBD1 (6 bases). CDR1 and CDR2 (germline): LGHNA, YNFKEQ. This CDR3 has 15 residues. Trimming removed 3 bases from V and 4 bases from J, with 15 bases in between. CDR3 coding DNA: TGTGCCAGCAGCCAGGACGAGGGGGTCGCCTATGGCTACACCTTC. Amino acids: CASSQDEGVAYGYTF.

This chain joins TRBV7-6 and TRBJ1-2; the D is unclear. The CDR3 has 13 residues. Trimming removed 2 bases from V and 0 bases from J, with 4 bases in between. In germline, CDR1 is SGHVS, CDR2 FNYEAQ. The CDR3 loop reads CASSLWANYGYTF. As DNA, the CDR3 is TGTGCCAGCAGCTTATGGGCTAACTATGGCTACACCTTC.

CDR3 sequence: CASSQGAGINYGYTF. Here the CDR3 DNA reads TGTGCCAGCAGCCAAGGAGCTGGAATTAACTATGGCTACACCTTC. The chain recombines TRBV14 with TRBJ1-2; the D is unclear. CDR3 size: 15 residues. CDR1 and CDR2 (germline): SGHDN, FVKESK. V shed 1 base and J shed 1 base, with 10 bases lying between them.

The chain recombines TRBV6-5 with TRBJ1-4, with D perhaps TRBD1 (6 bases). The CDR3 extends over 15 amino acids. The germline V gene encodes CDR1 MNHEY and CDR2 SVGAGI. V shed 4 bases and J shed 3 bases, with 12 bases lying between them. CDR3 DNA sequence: TGTGCCAGCAGTTCGACAGGCGTACCTAATGAAAAACTGTTTTTT. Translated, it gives CASSSTGVPNEKLFF.

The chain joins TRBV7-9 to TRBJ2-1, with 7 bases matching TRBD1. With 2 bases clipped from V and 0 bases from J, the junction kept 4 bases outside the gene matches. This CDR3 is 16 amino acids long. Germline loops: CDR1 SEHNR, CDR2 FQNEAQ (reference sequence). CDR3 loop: CASSLRTGLSYNEQFF. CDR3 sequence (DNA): TGTGCCAGCAGCTTAAGGACAGGACTCTCCTACAATGAGCAGTTCTTC. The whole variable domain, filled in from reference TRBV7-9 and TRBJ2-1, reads DTGVSQNPRHKITKRGQNVTFRCDPISEHNRLYWYRQTLGQGPEFLTYFQNEAQLEKSRLLSDRFSAERPKGSFSTLEIQRTEQGDSAMYLCASSLRTGLSYNEQFFGPGTRLTVL.

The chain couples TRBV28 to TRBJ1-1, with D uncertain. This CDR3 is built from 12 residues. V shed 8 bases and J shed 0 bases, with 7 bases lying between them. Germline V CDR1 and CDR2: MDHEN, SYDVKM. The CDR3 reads CASGEMNTEAFF. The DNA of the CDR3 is TGTGCCAGCGGGGAAATGAACACTGAAGCTTTCTTT.

The CDR3 region has the DNA TGTGCCAGCAGCTACGGGGGGCAGAACACTGAAGCTTTCTTT. The encoded protein is CASSYGGQNTEAFF. The chain joins TRBV7-2 to TRBJ1-1, with TRBD1 as a possible D gene (6 bases). Germline V gene sequence: CDR1 SGHTA, CDR2 FQGNSA. This CDR3 region has 14 residues. Trimming took off 4 bases at V and 1 base at J, with 10 bases between the two ends.

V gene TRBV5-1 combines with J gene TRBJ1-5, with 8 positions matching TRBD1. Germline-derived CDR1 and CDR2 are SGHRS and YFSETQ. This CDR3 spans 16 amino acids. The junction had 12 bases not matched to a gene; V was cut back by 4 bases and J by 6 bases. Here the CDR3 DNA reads TGCGCCAGCAGCACCGACCCGGGACAGGTTTTTCAGCCCCAGCATTTT. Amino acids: CASSTDPGQVFQPQHF.

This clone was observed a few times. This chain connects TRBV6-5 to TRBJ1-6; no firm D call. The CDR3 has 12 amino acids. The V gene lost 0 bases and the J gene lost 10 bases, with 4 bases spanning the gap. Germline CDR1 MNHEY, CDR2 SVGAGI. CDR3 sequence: CASSYSGSPLHF. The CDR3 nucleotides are TGTGCCAGCAGTTACTCGGGGTCACCCCTCCACTTT.

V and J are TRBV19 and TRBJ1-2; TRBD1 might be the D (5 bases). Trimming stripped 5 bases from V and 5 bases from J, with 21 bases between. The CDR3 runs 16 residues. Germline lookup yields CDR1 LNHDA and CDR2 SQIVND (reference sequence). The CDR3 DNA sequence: TGTGCCAGTAGTCCTGCGAGGGGCAGGGTAGGGTATGGCTACACCTTC. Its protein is CASSPARGRVGYGYTF. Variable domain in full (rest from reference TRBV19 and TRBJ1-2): DGGITQSPKYLFRKEGQNVTLSCEQNLNHDAMYWYRQDPGQGLRLIYYSQIVNDFQKGDIAEGYSVSREKKESFPLTVTSAQKNPTAFYLCASSPARGRVGYGYTFGSGTRLTVV.

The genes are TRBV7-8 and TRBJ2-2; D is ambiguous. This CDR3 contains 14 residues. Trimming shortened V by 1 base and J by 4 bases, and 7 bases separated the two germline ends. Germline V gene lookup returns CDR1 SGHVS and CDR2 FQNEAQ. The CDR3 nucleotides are TGTGCCAGCAGCTTAGGGGTAGGCACCGGGGAGCTGTTTTTT. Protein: CASSLGVGTGELFF.

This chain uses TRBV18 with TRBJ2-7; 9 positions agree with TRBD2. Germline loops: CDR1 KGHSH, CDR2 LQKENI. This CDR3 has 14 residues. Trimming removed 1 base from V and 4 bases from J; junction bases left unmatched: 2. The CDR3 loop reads CASSPLGLAYEQYF. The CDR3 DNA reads TGTGCCAGCTCACCACTGGGACTAGCATACGAGCAGTACTTC. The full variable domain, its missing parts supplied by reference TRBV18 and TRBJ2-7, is NAGVMQNPRHLVRRRGQEARLRCSPMKGHSHVYWYRQLPEEGLKFMVYLQKENIIDESGMPKERFSAEFPKEGPSILRIQQVVRGDSAAYFCASSPLGLAYEQYFGPGTRLTVT.

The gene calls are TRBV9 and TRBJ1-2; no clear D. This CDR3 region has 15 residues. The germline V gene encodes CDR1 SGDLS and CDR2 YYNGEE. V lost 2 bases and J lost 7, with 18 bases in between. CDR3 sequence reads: CASSVDPQSRGGYTF. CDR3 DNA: TGTGCCAGCAGCGTGGACCCCCAATCCCGCGGTGGCTACACCTTC.

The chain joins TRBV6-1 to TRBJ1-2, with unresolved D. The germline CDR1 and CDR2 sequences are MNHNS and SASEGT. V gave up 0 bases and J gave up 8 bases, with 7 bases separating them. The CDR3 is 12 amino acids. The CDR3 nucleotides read TGTGCCAGCAGTGAAGCGGGTTTGGGCTACACCTTC. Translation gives CASSEAGLGYTF.

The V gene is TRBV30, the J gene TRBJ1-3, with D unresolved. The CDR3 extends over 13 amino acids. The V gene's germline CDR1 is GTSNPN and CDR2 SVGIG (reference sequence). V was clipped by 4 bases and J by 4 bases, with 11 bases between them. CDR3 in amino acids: CAWIRGPGNTIYF. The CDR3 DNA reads TGTGCCTGGATTCGGGGTCCAGGAAACACCATATATTTT.

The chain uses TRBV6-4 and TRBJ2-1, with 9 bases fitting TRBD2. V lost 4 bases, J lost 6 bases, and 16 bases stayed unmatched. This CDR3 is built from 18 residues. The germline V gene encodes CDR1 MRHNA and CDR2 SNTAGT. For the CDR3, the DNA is TGTGCCAGCAGTGTAAACTCGGGGATTAGCGGGGGACTCAATGAGCAGTTCTTC. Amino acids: CASSVNSGISGGLNEQFF.

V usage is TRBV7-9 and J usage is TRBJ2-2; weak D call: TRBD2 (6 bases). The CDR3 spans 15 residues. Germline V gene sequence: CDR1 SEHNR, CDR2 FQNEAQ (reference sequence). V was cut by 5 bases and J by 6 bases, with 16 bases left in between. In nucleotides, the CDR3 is TGTGCCAGCAGCCTCAGCGGGCCCACGGCCGGGGAGCTGTTTTTT. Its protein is CASSLSGPTAGELFF.